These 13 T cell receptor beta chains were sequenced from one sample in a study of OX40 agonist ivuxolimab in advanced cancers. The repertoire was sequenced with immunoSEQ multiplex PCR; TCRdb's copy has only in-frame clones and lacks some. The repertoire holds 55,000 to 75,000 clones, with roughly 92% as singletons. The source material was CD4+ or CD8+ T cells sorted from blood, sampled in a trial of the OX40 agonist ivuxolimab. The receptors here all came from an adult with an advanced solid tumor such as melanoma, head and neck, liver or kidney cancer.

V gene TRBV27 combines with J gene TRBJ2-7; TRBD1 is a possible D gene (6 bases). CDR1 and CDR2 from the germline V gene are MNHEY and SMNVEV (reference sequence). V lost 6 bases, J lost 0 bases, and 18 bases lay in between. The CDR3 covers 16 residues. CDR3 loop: CASRKNRVGSSYEQYF. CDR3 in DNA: TGTGCCAGCAGGAAGAACAGGGTTGGAAGCTCCTACGAGCAGTACTTC.

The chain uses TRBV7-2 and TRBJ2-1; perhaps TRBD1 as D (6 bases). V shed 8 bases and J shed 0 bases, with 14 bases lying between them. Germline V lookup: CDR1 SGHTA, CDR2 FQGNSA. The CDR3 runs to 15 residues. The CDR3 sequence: CASRNRVGSYNEQFF. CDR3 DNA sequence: TGTGCCAGCCGCAACAGGGTGGGCTCCTACAATGAGCAGTTCTTC.

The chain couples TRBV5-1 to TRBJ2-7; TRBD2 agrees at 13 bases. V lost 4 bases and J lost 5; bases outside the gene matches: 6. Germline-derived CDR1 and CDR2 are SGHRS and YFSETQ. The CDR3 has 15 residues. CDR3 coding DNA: TGCGCCAGCAGCCTACTAGCGGGAGGGGAGAACGAGCAGTACTTC. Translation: CASSLLAGGENEQYF.

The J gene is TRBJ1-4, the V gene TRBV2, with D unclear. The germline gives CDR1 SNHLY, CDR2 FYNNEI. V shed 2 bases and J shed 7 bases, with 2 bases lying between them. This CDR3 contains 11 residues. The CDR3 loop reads CASSEREKLFF. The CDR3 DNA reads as TGTGCCAGCAGTGAACGTGAAAAACTGTTTTTT.

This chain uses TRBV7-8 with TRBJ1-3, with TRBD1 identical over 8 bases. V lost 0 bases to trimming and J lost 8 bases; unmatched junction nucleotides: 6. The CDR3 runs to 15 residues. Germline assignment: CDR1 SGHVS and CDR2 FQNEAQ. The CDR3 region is CASSLASTGGDTIYF. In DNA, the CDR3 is TGTGCCAGCAGCTTAGCTAGCACAGGGGGGGACACCATATATTTT.

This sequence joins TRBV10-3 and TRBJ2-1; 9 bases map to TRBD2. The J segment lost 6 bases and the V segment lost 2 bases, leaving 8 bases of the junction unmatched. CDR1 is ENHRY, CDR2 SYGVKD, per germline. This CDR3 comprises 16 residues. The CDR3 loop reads CAISERAGGSGNEQFF. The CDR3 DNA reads TGTGCCATCAGTGAGAGGGCGGGAGGGTCAGGCAATGAGCAGTTCTTC.

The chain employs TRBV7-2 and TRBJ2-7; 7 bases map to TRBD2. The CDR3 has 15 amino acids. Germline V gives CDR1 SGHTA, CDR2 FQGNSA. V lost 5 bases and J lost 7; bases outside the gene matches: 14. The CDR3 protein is CASSPWDLAVMEQYF. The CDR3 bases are TGTGCCAGCAGCCCCTGGGACCTAGCGGTAATGGAGCAGTACTTC.

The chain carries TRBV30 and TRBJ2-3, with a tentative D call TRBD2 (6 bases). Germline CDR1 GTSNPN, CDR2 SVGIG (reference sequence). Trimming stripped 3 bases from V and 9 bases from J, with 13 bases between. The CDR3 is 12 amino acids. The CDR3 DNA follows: TGTGCCTGGAGCGAGACTAGGCAGACGCAGTATTTT. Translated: CAWSETRQTQYF.

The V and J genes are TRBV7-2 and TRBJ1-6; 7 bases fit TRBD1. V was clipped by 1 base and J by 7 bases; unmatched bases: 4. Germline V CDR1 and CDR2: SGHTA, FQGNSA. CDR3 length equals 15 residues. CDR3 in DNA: TGTGCCAGCAGCTTAGGACAGGGTGGGAATTCACCCCTCCACTTT. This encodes CASSLGQGGNSPLHF.

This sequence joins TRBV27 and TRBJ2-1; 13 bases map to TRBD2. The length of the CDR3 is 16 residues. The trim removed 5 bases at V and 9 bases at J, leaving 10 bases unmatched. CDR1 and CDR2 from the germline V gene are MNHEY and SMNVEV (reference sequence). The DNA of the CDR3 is TGTGCCAGCAGTGCGACCGGGACTAGCGGGAAGGCTGAGCAGTTCTTC. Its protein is CASSATGTSGKAEQFF.

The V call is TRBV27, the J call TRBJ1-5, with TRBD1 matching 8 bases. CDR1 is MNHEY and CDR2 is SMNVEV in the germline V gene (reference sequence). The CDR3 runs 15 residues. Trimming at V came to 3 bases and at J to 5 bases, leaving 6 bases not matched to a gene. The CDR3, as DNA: TGTGCCAGCAGTTTGCTGACAGGGGCAGATCAGCCCCAGCATTTT. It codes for CASSLLTGADQPQHF.

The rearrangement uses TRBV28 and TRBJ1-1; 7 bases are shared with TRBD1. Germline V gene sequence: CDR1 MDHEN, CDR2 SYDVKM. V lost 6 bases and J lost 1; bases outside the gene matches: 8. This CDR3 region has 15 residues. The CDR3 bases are TGTGCCAGCAGCCCGCACGGGACAGCGAACACTGAAGCTTTCTTT. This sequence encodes CASSPHGTANTEAFF.

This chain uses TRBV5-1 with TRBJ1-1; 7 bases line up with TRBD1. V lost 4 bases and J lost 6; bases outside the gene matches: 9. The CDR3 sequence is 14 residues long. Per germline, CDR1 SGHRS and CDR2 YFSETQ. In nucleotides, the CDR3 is TGCGCCAGCAGCCCCCGACAGGGACTCCCTGAAGCTTTCTTT. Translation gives CASSPRQGLPEAFF.